Presented here are 16 T cell receptor beta chains from one specimen sequenced in a study of blood T cell repertoires in COVID-19 (dated by TCRdb to the early 2020s). The library was produced with the immunoSEQ multiplex PCR assay. Not all clones reach the TCRdb copy of this immuneACCESS table, which keeps in-frame sequences only. Checked studies attribute under half of the gap to unresolved V genes and leave the rest unexplained. The sample includes approximately 150,000 clones, with roughly 80% observed a single time. The ten largest clones represent 5.6% of the sample. The sample consisted of PBMCs or T cells enriched from blood (not recorded which). The origin of the receptors is a woman aged 35 to 49 with acute COVID-19.

J is TRBJ2-3 and V is TRBV28; 9 bases align to TRBD2. Germline trimming cut 7 bases from V and 2 bases from J; bases unmatched to any gene: 4. This CDR3 has 14 amino acids. Germline-derived CDR1 and CDR2 are MDHEN and SYDVKM. CDR3 coding DNA: TGTGCCAGCAATAGCGGGAGTCTCACAGATACGCAGTATTTT. Residues: CASNSGSLTDTQYF. The whole variable domain, remainder taken from reference TRBV28 and TRBJ2-3, is DVKVTQSSRYLVKRTGEKVFLECVQDMDHENMFWYRQDPGLGLRLIYFSYDVKMKEKGDIPEGYSVSREKKERFSLILESASTNQTSMYLCASNSGSLTDTQYFGPGTRLTVL.

As DNA, the CDR3 is TGTGCCAGCTCACCAGGCCCGAACTACGAGCAGTACGTC. It specifies CASSPGPNYEQYV. This chain uses TRBV18 with TRBJ2-7; D gene ambiguous. The CDR3 runs to 13 residues. The ends were cut back, 2 bases at V and 3 bases at J, with 8 bases in the middle. The germline V gene has CDR1 KGHSH and CDR2 LQKENI.

This sequence joins TRBV10-3 and TRBJ2-1; the match to TRBD2 covers 14 bases. After removal of 3 bases from V and 9 bases from J, the junction contained 7 bases not matched to a gene. Germline V gene data show CDR1 as ENHRY and CDR2 as SYGVKD. This CDR3 comprises 16 residues. The DNA of the CDR3 is TGTGCCATCAGTGACCCGGGACTAGCGGGAGTGGGTGAGCAGTTCTTC. Protein sequence: CAISDPGLAGVGEQFF.

The rearrangement uses TRBV6-4 and TRBJ1-2, with unresolved D. Germline CDR1 is MRHNA and CDR2 is SNTAGT. The CDR3 has 13 amino acids. V lost 4 bases, J lost 6 bases, and 12 bases lay in between. CDR3 loop: CASSANGLDGYTF. In nucleotides, the CDR3 is TGTGCCAGCAGTGCAAACGGACTAGATGGCTACACCTTC.

The chain combines TRBV12-3 or TRBV12-4 with TRBJ1-1, with D unclear. This CDR3 comprises 13 residues. V lost 3 bases and J lost 9, with 14 bases in between. In DNA, the CDR3 is TGTGCCAGCAGTTTCGCGACCCGCAGGCAAGCTTTCTTT. Its protein product is CASSFATRRQAFF.

The genes are TRBV24-1 and TRBJ1-2, with 8 bases matching TRBD1. Germline V gene sequence: CDR1 KGHDR, CDR2 SFDVKD. The CDR3 has 14 residues. V dropped 3 bases and J dropped 3; count of bases not matched to a gene: 2. The CDR3 nucleotides read TGTGCCACCAGTGATCTGGACAGGGACTATGGCTACACCTTC. The encoded protein is CATSDLDRDYGYTF.

This clone has at least ten counts. The V gene is TRBV18, the J gene TRBJ1-1; no definite D call. V lost 3 bases and J lost 1, with 6 bases in between. Looked up from germline, CDR1 is KGHSH and CDR2 is LQKENI. The CDR3 loop spans 13 amino acids. The CDR3 sequence: CASSPTTNTEAFF. Here the CDR3 DNA reads TGTGCCAGCTCACCGACAACGAACACTGAAGCTTTCTTT. The full variable domain, its missing parts supplied by reference TRBV18 and TRBJ1-1, is NAGVMQNPRHLVRRRGQEARLRCSPMKGHSHVYWYRQLPEEGLKFMVYLQKENIIDESGMPKERFSAEFPKEGPSILRIQQVVRGDSAAYFCASSPTTNTEAFFGQGTRLTVV.

The rearrangement uses TRBV7-3 and TRBJ1-2; tentatively, D is TRBD1 (6 bases). CDR1 SGHTA and CDR2 FQGTGA come from the germline V gene. V was trimmed by 1 base and J by 6 bases, leaving 9 bases between them. CDR3 size: 13 residues. The CDR3 spells CASSLISGDGYTF. CDR3 nucleotides: TGTGCCAGCAGCTTAATTTCAGGGGATGGCTACACCTTC.

The chain uses TRBV2 and TRBJ2-7; D might be TRBD2 (6 bases). The CDR3 runs to 15 residues. Germline V gene lookup returns CDR1 SNHLY and CDR2 FYNNEI. Trimming took off 3 bases at V and 0 bases at J, with 12 bases between the two ends. CDR3 region: CASSDGRDLSYEQYV. CDR3 DNA sequence: TGTGCCAGCAGTGACGGGCGGGACCTCTCCTACGAGCAGTACGTC.

This sequence joins TRBV30 and TRBJ1-2; D is possibly TRBD1 (5 bases). V shed 4 bases and J shed 1 base, with 13 bases lying between them. This CDR3 has 14 residues. The germline CDR1 and CDR2 sequences are GTSNPN and SVGIG (reference sequence). CDR3 region: CAWNPGSGNYGYTF. As DNA, the CDR3 is TGTGCCTGGAACCCAGGGTCCGGTAACTATGGCTACACCTTC.

The genes are TRBV5-4 and TRBJ2-1; D is possibly TRBD2 (5 bases). In germline, CDR1 is SGHNT, CDR2 YYREEE (reference sequence). V shed 5 bases and J shed 9 bases, with 18 bases lying between them. This CDR3 contains 14 residues. The CDR3 nucleotides read TGTGCCAGCAGTCCCGGGAAGAATCCGACTGAGCAGTTCTTC. It translates to CASSPGKNPTEQFF. The full variable domain, with the rest looked up from reference TRBV5-4 and TRBJ2-1, is ETGVTQSPTHLIKTRGQQVTLRCSSQSGHNTVSWYQQALGQGPQFIFQYYREEENGRGNFPPRFSGLQFPNYSSELNVNALELDDSALYLCASSPGKNPTEQFFGPGTRLTVL.

This rearrangement joins TRBV29-1 to TRBJ2-2; D unresolved. V lost 4 bases, J lost 0 bases, and 6 bases lay in between. The CDR3 runs 13 residues. Germline V CDR1 and CDR2: SQVTM, ANQGSEA. The CDR3 spells CSVAQANTGELFF. Here the CDR3 DNA reads TGCAGCGTTGCTCAGGCGAACACCGGGGAGCTGTTTTTT.

J is TRBJ2-5 and V is TRBV10-3; 9 bases are shared with TRBD1. Germline V gene sequence: CDR1 ENHRY, CDR2 SYGVKD. The trim removed 6 bases at V and 4 bases at J, leaving 6 bases unmatched. This CDR3 is 14 amino acids long. CDR3 loop: CAISLDRGRETQYF. DNA of the CDR3: TGTGCCATCAGCCTCGACAGGGGGAGAGAGACCCAGTACTTC.

This clone has only a few counts. This chain connects TRBV29-1 to TRBJ1-4; 10 positions agree with TRBD1. Losses at the gene ends were 4 bases for V and 7 bases for J; bases not matched to a gene: 0. This CDR3 spans 12 amino acids. The germline gives CDR1 SQVTM, CDR2 ANQGSEA. The CDR3 DNA sequence: TGCAGCGTTGGGGACAGGGGTGAAAAACTGTTTTTT. As protein: CSVGDRGEKLFF.

The chain links TRBV2 to TRBJ1-1; D gene ambiguous. The CDR3 runs to 16 residues. V was pared by 7 bases and J by 4 bases, with 22 bases between. Germline V gene data show CDR1 as SNHLY and CDR2 as FYNNEI. CDR3 in DNA: TGTGCCAGCACCAGTCGGAGGGCCGCGGGAGGCACTGAAGCTTTCTTT. Translating it yields CASTSRRAAGGTEAFF.

CDR3 DNA sequence: TGCGCCAGCAGTGTAGTAGATGCCGGGGAGCTGTTTTTT. Amino acid sequence: CASSVVDAGELFF. The gene calls are TRBV10-2 and TRBJ2-2, with D unresolved. With 4 bases removed from V and 6 bases from J, the gap between germline ends came to 9 bases. This CDR3 is built from 13 residues. Looked up from germline, CDR1 is WSHSY and CDR2 is SAAADI.